Below, one T cell receptor beta chain is given with its context. This record comes from a study of PD-L1 blockade in urothelial cancer. About the study: Of roughly 30 patients, twenty-five were males with bladder-origin urothelial cancer. Analyses used blood from 3 weeks (second dose) and 6 weeks after treatment start. Blood samples had a median of around 150,000 T cells.

TCRdb's copy holds only in-frame clones and misses some; the assay was immunoSEQ multiplex PCR. The sample lists around 53,000 clones; about 85% were seen once. Time point of the sample: peripheral blood 6 weeks after treatment start. Patients presented with locally advanced or metastatic urothelial carcinoma. The clonotype comes from a man aged 50 or older with urothelial cancer. The specimen was PBMCs, collected around atezolizumab (anti-PD-L1) treatment.

DNA of the CDR3: TGTGCCAGCAGCCCTGGACAGGTCCCCTCTGGAAACACCATATATTTT. Translating gives CASSPGQVPSGNTIYF. The chain carries TRBV7-2 and TRBJ1-3, with 7 bases aligning to TRBD1. Germline loops: CDR1 SGHTA, CDR2 FQGNSA. CDR3 length equals 16 residues. The trim removed 5 bases at V and 0 bases at J, leaving 7 bases unmatched.